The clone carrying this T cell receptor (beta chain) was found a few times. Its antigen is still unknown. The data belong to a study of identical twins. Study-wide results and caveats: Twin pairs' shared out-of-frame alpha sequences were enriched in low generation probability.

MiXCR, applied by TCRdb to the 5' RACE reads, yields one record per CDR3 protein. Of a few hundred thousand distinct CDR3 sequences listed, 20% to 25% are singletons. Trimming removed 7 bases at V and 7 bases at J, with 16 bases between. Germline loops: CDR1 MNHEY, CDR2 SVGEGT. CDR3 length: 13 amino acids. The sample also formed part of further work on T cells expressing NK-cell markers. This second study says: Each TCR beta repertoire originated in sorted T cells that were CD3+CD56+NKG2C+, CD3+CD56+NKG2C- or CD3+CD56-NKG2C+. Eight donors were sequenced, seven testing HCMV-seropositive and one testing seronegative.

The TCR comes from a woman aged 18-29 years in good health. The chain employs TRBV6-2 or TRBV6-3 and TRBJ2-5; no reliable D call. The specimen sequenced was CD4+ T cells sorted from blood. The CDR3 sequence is CASTPFGSRTQYF. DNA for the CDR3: TGTGCCAGCACCCCTTTTGGGTCACGGACCCAGTACTTC.